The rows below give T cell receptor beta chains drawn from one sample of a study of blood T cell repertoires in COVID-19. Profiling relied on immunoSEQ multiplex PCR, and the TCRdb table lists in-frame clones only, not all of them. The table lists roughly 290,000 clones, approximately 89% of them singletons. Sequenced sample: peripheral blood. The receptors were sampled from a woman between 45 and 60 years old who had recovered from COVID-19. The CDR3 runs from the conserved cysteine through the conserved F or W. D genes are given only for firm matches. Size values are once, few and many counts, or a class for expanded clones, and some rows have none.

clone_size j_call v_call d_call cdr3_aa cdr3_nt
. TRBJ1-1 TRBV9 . CASSVEGRQNTEAFF TGTGCCAGCAGCGTAGAGGGGAGGCAGAACACTGAAGCTTTCTTT
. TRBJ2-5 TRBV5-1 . CASSWGKQGLETQYF TGCGCCAGCAGCTGGGGTAAACAGGGTTTAGAGACCCAGTACTTC
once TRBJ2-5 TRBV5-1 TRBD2 CASSFGGVQETQYF TGCGCCAGCAGCTTCGGGGGGGTCCAAGAGACCCAGTACTTC
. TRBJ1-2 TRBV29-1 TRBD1 CSYTPGQGGYTF TGCAGCTATACACCGGGACAGGGAGGCTACACCTTC
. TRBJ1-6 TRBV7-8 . CASSLATGMYSPLHF TGTGCCAGCAGCTTAGCGACAGGAATGTATTCACCCCTCCACTTT
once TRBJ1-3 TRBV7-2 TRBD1 CASSAFTGALLSGNTIYF TGTGCCAGCAGCGCTTTTACAGGGGCTCTACTCTCTGGAAACACCATATATTTT
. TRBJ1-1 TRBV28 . CASSPSTPMNTEAFF TGTGCCAGCAGTCCCTCGACACCGATGAACACTGAAGCTTTCTTT
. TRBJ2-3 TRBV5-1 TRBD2 CASSSGLPLDTQYF TGCGCCAGCAGCTCGGGACTACCTTTGGATACGCAGTATTTT
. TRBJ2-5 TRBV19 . CASSIAGGRVETQYF TGTGCCAGTAGTATCGCAGGGGGGCGCGTAGAGACCCAGTACTTC
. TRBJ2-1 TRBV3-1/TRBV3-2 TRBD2 CASSPDSGGRGNEQFF TGTGCCAGCAGCCCGGATAGCGGGGGGCGGGGGAATGAGCAGTTCTTC
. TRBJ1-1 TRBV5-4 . CASSPRGGIGEAFF TGTGCCAGCAGTCCTCGGGGGGGTATCGGTGAAGCTTTCTTT
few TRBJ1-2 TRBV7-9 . CASSPLSREGSGYTF TGTGCCAGCAGCCCGCTAAGTAGGGAGGGGTCTGGCTACACCTTC
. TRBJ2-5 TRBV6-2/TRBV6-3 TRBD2 CASSYWTSEETQYF TGTGCCAGCAGTTACTGGACTAGCGAAGAGACCCAGTACTTC
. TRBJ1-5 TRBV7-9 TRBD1 CASGTDNQPQHF TGTGCCAGCGGGACAGACAATCAGCCCCAGCATTTT